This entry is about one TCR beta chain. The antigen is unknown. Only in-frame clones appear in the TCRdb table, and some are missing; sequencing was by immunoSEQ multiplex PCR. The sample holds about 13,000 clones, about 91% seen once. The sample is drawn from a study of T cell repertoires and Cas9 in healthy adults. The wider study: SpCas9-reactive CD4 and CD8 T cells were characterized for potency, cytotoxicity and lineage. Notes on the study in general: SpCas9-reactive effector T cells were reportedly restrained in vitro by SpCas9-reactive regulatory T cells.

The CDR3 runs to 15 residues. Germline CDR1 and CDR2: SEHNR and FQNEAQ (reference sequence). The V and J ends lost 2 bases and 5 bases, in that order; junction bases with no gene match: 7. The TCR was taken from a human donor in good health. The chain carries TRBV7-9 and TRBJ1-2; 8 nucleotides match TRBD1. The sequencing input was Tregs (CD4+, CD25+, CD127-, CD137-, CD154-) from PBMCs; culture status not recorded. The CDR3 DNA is TGTGCCAGCAGCTTAACTACGACAGGGGATTATGGCTACACCTTC. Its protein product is CASSLTTTGDYGYTF.